This T cell receptor beta chain stems from a study of blood T cell repertoires in COVID-19. Study details: Researchers got acute and convalescent COVID-19 samples from the United States, Italy and Spain. Sample material is recorded as cDNA or gDNA derived from T cells, B-cell-depleted T cells, or PBMCs.

Seattle's cohort entered during active infection and was followed longitudinally. The V end was cut by 7 bases, the J end by 8 bases, with 18 bases between. Germline V lookup: CDR1 MNHEY, CDR2 SMNVEV (reference sequence). This CDR3 is 14 amino acids long. Authors' methods: How many nucleated cells were present was estimated from reference gene primer amplification. Libraries were prepared by immunoSEQ multiplex PCR; TCRdb keeps only in-frame clonotypes and omits some of them. The DNA was the basis for D and trimming; V, J and clone size are from that table. The sample includes 450,000 or so clones, about 87% seen only once; the top ten take around 0.92%. This clone was seen a single time.

Sequenced: peripheral blood. The TCR was taken from a young man with COVID-19, enrolled during active disease. V gene TRBV27 combines with J gene TRBJ2-1, with D maybe TRBD2 (6 bases). The CDR3 is CASNWRASSHEQFF. CDR3 coding DNA: TGTGCCAGCAACTGGAGGGCCTCTAGTCATGAGCAGTTCTTC.